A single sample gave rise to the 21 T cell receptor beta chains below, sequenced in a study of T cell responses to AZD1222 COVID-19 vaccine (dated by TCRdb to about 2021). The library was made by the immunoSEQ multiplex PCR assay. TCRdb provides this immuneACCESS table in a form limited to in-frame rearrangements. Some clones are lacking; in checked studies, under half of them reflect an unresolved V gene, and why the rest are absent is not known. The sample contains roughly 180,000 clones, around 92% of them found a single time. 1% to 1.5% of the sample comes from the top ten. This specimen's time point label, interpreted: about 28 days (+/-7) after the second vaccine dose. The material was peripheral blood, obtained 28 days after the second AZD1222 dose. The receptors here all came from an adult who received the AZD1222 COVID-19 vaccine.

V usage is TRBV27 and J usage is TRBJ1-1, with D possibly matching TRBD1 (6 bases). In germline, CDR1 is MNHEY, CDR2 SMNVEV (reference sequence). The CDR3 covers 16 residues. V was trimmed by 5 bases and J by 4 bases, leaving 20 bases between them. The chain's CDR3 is CASSLTPLQGLTEAFF. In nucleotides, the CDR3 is TGTGCCAGCAGTCTCACCCCTTTACAGGGTCTCACTGAAGCTTTCTTT.

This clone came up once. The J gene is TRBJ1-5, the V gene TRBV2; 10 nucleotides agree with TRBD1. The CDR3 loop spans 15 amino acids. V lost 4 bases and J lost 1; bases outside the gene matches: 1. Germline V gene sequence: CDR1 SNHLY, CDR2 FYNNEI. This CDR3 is CASSGQGASNQPQHF. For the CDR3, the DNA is TGTGCCAGCAGTGGACAGGGGGCGAGCAATCAGCCCCAGCATTTT.

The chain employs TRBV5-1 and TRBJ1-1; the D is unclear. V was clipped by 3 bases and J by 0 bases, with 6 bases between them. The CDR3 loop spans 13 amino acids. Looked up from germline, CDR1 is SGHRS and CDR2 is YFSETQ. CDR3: CASSSDLNTEAFF. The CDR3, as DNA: TGCGCCAGCAGCTCGGACCTGAACACTGAAGCTTTCTTT.

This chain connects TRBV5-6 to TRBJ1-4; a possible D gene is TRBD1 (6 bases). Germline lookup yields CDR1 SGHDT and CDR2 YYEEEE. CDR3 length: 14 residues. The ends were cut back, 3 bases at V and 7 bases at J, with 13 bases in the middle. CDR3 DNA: TGTGCCAGCAGCTCCCGACAGGAGGGTGAAAAACTGTTTTTT. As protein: CASSSRQEGEKLFF.

The CDR3 sequence is CASSPPDRALNEQFF. The CDR3 DNA reads as TGTGCCAGCAGCCCCCCCGACAGGGCCCTTAATGAGCAGTTCTTC. V and J are TRBV13 and TRBJ2-1; 7 nucleotides line up with TRBD1. The CDR3 is 15 residues long. J lost 7 bases, V lost 5 bases, and 11 bases had no gene match. Per the germline V gene, CDR1 is PRHDT and CDR2 is FYEKMQ (reference sequence).

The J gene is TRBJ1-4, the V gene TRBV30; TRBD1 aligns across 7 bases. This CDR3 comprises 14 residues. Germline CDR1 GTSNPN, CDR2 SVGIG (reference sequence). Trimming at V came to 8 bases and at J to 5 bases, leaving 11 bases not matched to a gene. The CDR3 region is CAGILTGRNEKLFF. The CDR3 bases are TGTGCCGGAATATTGACAGGGAGGAATGAAAAACTGTTTTTT.

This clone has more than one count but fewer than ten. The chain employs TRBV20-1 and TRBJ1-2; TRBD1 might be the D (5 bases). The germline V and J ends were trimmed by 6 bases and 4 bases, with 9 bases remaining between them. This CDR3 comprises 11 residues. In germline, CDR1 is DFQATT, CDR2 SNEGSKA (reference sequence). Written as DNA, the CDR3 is TGCAGTGCCGACAGAGGCTATGGCTACACCTTC. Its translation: CSADRGYGYTF.

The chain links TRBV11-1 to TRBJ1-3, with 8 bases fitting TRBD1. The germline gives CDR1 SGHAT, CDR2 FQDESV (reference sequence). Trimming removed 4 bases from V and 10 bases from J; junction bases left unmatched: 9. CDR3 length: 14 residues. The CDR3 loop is CASSSPGQDSTIYF. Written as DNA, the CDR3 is TGTGCCAGCAGCTCCCCGGGACAGGATTCGACCATATATTTT.

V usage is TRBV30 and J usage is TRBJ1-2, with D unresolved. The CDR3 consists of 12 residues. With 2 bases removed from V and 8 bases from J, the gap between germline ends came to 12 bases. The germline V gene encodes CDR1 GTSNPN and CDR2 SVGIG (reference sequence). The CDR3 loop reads CAWSIRHGGYTF. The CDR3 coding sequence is TGTGCCTGGAGTATAAGGCATGGAGGCTACACCTTC.

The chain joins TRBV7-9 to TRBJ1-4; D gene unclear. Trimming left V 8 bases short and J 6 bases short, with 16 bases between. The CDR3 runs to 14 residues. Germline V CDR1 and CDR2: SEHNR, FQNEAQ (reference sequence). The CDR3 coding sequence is TGTGCCAGCCATCGCATGGGGAATGATGAAAAACTGTTTTTT. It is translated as CASHRMGNDEKLFF.

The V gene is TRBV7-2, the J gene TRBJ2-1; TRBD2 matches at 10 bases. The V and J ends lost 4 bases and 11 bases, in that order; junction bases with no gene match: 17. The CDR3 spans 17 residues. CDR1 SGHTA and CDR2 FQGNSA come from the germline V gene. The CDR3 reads CASSSFTDASGGHKQFF. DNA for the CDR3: TGTGCCAGCAGCTCCTTTACAGACGCTAGCGGGGGTCACAAGCAGTTCTTC.

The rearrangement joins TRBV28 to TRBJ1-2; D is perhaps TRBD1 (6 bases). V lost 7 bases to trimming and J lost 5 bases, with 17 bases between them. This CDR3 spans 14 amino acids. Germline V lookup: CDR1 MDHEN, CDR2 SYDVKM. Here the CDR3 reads CASTSRQALYGYTF. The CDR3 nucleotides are TGTGCCAGCACCTCCCGACAGGCCCTGTATGGCTACACCTTC.

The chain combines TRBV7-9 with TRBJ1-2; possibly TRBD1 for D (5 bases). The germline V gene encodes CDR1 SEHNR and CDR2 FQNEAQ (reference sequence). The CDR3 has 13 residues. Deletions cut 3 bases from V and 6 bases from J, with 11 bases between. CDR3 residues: CASSLGGNNGYTF. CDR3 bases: TGTGCCAGCAGCTTGGGGGGAAACAATGGCTACACCTTC. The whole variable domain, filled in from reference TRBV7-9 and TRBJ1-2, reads DTGVSQNPRHKITKRGQNVTFRCDPISEHNRLYWYRQTLGQGPEFLTYFQNEAQLEKSRLLSDRFSAERPKGSFSTLEIQRTEQGDSAMYLCASSLGGNNGYTFGSGTRLTVV.

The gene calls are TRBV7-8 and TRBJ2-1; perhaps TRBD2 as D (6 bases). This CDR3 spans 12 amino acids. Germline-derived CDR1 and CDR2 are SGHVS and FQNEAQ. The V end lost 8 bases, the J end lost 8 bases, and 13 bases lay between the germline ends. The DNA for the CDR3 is TGTGCCAGCGAGGGCGGGGCCGATGAGCAGTTCTTC. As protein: CASEGGADEQFF.

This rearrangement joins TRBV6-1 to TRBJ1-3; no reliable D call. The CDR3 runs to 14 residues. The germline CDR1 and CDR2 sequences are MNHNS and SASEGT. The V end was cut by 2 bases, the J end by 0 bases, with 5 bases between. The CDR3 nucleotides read TGTGCCAGCAGTGAATCCGACTCTGGAAACACCATATATTTT. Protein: CASSESDSGNTIYF.

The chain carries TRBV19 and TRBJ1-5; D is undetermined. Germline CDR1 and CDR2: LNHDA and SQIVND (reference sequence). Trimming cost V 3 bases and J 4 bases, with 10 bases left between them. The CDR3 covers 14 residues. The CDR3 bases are TGTGCCAGTAGTATTGGGAGGGTTAATCAGCCCCAGCATTTT. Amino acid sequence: CASSIGRVNQPQHF.

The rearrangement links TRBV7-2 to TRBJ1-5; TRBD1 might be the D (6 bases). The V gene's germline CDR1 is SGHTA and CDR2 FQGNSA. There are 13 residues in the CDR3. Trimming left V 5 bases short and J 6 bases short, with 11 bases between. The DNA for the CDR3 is TGTGCCAGCAGCCCGGAAGGGGGTCAGCCCCAGCATTTT. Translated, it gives CASSPEGGQPQHF.

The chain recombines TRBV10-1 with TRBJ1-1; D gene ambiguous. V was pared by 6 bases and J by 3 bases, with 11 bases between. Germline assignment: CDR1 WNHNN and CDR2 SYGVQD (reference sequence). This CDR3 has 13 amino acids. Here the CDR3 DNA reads TGCGCCAGCAGCCAGGATCTGGACACTGAAGCTTTCTTT. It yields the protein CASSQDLDTEAFF.

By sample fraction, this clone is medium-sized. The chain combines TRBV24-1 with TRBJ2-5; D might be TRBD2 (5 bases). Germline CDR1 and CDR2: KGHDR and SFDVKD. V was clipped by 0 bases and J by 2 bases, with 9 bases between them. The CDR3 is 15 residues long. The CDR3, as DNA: TGTGCCACCAGTGATTTGTCCCGGGATCAAGAGACCCAGTACTTC. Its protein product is CATSDLSRDQETQYF.

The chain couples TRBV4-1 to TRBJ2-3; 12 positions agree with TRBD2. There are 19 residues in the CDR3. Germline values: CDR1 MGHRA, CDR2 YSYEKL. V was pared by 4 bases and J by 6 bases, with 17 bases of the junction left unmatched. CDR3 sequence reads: CASSLPRGASGGARDTQYF. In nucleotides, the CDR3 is TGCGCCAGCAGCCTTCCGAGAGGGGCTAGCGGGGGGGCAAGGGATACGCAGTATTTT.

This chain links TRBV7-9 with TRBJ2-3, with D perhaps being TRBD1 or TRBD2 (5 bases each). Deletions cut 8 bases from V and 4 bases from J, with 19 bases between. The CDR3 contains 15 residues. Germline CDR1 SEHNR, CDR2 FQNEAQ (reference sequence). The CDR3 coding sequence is TGTGCCAGCCCCCGAGGAGGTCGGGGCCCAGATACGCAGTATTTT. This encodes CASPRGGRGPDTQYF. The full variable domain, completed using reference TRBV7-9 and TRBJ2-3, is DTGVSQNPRHKITKRGQNVTFRCDPISEHNRLYWYRQTLGQGPEFLTYFQNEAQLEKSRLLSDRFSAERPKGSFSTLEIQRTEQGDSAMYLCASPRGGRGPDTQYFGPGTRLTVL.